The clone carrying this TCR beta chain has a handful of counts. Antigen: not known. This sample was included in a study of beta chain features in type 1 diabetes. Germline lookup yields CDR1 LGHNA and CDR2 YSLEER. This CDR3 spans 16 amino acids. Trimming pared 0 bases from V and 4 bases from J, leaving 15 bases between. Points from the study as a whole: A moderate, significant TCRB CDR3 shortening appeared in type 1 diabetes across four CD4+ subsets. Patients' naive, central memory and Treg TCRB repertoires seemed closer to one another than those of healthy donors.

TCRB transcripts that were expressed got sequenced, as all of the isolated RNA had been reverse transcribed. Assay used: immunoSEQ multiplex PCR; TCRdb lists only in-frame clones, some missing. Of fewer than 300,000 clones in the sample, around 21% are singletons; the top ten hold less than 0.035%. The clonotype comes from a woman in her forties with type 1 diabetes. This chain uses TRBV4-3 with TRBJ1-2; tentative D call: TRBD1 (6 bases). Sequenced sample: naive CD4+ T cells from blood. The CDR3 DNA follows: TGCGCCAGCAGCCAAGATGATGCGACAGGTTTCTATGGCTACACCTTC. Protein: CASSQDDATGFYGYTF.